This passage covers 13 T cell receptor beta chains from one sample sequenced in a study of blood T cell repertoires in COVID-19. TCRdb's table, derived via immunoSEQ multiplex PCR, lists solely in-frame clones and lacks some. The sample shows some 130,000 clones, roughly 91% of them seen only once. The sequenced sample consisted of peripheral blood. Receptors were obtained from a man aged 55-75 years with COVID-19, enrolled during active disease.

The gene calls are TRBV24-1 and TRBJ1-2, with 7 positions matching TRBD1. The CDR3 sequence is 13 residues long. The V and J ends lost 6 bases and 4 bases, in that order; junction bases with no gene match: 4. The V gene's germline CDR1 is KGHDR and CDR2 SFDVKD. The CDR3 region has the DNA TGTGCCACCAGTCCCGGGACAGTCTATGGCTACACCTTC. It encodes CATSPGTVYGYTF.

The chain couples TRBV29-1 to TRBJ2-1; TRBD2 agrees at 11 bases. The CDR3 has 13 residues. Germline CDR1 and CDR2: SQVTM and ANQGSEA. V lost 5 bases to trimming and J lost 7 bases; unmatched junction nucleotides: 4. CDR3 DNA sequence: TGCAGCGTTCGTTTAGCGGGGGGGAATGAGCAGTTCTTC. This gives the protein CSVRLAGGNEQFF.

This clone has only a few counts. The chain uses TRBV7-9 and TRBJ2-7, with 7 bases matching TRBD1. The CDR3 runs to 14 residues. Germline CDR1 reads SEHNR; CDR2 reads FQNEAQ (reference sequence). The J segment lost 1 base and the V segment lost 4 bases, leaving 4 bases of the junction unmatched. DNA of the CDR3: TGTGCCAGCAGCTCCGAGACAGGGTCCTACGAGCAGTACTTC. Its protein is CASSSETGSYEQYF.

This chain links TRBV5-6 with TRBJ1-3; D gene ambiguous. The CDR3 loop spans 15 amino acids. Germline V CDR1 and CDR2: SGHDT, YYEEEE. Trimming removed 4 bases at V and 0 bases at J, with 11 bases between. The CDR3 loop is CASSGDHFSGNTIYF. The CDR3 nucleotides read TGTGCCAGCAGCGGAGATCATTTCTCTGGAAACACCATATATTTT.

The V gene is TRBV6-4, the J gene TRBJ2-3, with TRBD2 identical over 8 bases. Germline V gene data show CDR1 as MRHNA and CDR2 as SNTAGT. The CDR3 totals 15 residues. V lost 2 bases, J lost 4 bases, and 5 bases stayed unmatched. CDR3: CASSDTGGVADTQYF. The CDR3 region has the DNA TGTGCCAGCAGTGACACGGGGGGGGTAGCAGATACGCAGTATTTT.

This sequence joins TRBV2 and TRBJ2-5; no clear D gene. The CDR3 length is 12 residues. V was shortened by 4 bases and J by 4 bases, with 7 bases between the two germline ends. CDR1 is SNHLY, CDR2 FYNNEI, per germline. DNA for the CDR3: TGTGCCAGCAGTGGATTCGGAGAGACCCAGTACTTC. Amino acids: CASSGFGETQYF.

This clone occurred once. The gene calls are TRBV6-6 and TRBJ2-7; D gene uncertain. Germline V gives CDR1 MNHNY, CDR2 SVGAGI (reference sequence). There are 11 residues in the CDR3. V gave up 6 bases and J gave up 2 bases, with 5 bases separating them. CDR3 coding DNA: TGTGCCAGCAGGGCCCCCTACGAGCAGTACTTC. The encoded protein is CASRAPYEQYF.

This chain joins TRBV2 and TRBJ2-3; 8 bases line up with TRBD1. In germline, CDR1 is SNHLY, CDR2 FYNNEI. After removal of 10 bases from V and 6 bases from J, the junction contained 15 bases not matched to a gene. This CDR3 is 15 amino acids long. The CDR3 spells CAIPRGAGGEDTQYF. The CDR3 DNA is TGTGCCATCCCCCGAGGGGCAGGGGGCGAGGATACGCAGTATTTT.

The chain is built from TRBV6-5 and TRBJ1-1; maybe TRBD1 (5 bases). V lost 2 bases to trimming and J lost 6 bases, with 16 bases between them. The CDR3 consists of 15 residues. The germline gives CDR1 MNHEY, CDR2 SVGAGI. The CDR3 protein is CASSYGRAGIAEAFF. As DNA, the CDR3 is TGTGCCAGCAGTTACGGGAGGGCAGGGATTGCTGAAGCTTTCTTT.

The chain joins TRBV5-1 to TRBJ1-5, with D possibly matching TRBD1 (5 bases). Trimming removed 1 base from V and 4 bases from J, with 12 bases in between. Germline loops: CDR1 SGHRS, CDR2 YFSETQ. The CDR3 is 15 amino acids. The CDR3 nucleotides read TGCGCCAGCAGCTTGTCCGGAGACAGAAATCAGCCCCAGCATTTT. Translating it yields CASSLSGDRNQPQHF.

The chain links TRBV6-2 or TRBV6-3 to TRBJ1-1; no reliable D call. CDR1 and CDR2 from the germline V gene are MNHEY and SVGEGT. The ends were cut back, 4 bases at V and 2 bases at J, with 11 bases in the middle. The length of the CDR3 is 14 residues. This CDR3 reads CASSSKYSNTEAFF. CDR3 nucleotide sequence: TGTGCCAGCAGTTCGAAGTACAGTAACACTGAAGCTTTCTTT.

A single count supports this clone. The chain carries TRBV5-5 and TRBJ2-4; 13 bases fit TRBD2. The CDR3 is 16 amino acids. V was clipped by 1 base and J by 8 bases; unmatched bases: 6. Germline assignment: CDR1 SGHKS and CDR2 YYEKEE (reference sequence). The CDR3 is CASSLTSGGATHIQYF. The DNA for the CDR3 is TGTGCCAGCAGCTTGACTAGCGGGGGGGCAACCCACATTCAGTACTTC.

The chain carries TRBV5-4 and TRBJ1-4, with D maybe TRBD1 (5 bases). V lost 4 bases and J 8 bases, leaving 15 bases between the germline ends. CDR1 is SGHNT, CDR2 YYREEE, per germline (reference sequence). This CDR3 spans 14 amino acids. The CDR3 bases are TGTGCCAGCAGCCCCCGCGGAGGGGACGAAAAACTGTTTTTT. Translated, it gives CASSPRGGDEKLFF.